These T cell receptor beta chains were read from a single sample in a study of cytomegalovirus exposure and HLA in healthy donors. Profiled with immunoSEQ multiplex PCR; TCRdb holds only in-frame clones, not every one. Of roughly 200,000 clones listed, roughly 87% are singletons. Source material: PBMCs. The receptors stem from a boy between 2 and 15 years old in good health and CMV-seronegative. Both conserved end residues are part of each CDR3. Fields, in order: clone size, D gene, V gene, J gene, CDR3 DNA, CDR3 protein. A D gene is named only where the DNA matches it firmly. Size is stated for part of the rows, as once, few or many counts, or as a class when the clone is expanded.

NA	TRBD2	TRBV4-1	TRBJ2-2	TGCGCCAGCAGCCCAGGTAGACTAGCGGGCGGGGAGCTGTTTTTT	CASSPGRLAGGELFF
NA	NA	TRBV19	TRBJ1-1	TGTGCCAGTAGTATGAGTAAAATGAACACTGAAGCTTTCTTT	CASSMSKMNTEAFF
NA	NA	TRBV27	TRBJ1-2	TGTGCCAGCAGTTTCGTCCAGGGGTATGGCTACACCTTC	CASSFVQGYGYTF
NA	NA	TRBV6-5	TRBJ1-1	TGTGCCAGCAGTTACGGCCCGACGGGAATTGAAGCTTTCTTT	CASSYGPTGIEAFF
NA	TRBD2	TRBV28	TRBJ2-1	TGTGCCAGCAGTCCGACCCGGACTAGCGGGGCCTCGGGAAATGAGCAGTTCTTC	CASSPTRTSGASGNEQFF
NA	NA	TRBV7-8	TRBJ1-2	TGTGCCAGCAGCTTAGGTGGGACATCTTTCTCCTATGGCTACACCTTC	CASSLGGTSFSYGYTF
NA	NA	TRBV27	TRBJ2-7	TGTGCCAGCCAGTCTAGCCCCTACGAGCAGTACTTC	CASQSSPYEQYF
few	TRBD1	TRBV9	TRBJ1-5	TGTGCCAGCAGCGGAATTGATTCGGGACAGCCTGAGCATTTT	CASSGIDSGQPEHF
NA	NA	TRBV27	TRBJ1-4	TGTGCCAGCAGCTCGGGGAGGGGAGGCGAAAAACTGTTTTTT	CASSSGRGGEKLFF
NA	TRBD2	TRBV27	TRBJ2-1	TGTGCCAGCCGGATTGGAGGGAGGGCCCGGAATGAGCAGTTCTTC	CASRIGGRARNEQFF
NA	TRBD1	TRBV19	TRBJ2-1	TGTGCCAGTAGGGGACAGGGGTACAATGAGCAGTTCTTC	CASRGQGYNEQFF
NA	NA	TRBV5-1	TRBJ1-1	TGCGCCAGCAGCTTACAGGAGAAGAACACTGAAGCTTTCTTT	CASSLQEKNTEAFF
NA	TRBD1	TRBV27	TRBJ1-6	TGTGCCAGCAGTTTGGGATACCGGGACAGGGGTTCACCCCTCCACTTT	CASSLGYRDRGSPLHF
NA	NA	TRBV5-8	TRBJ1-4	TGTGCCAGCAGCTCGTCGGGACATATCAATGAAAAACTGTTTTTT	CASSSSGHINEKLFF
NA	NA	TRBV6-5	TRBJ2-3	TGTGCCAGCAGCTCCCCCGTTCTAGATACGCAGTATTTT	CASSSPVLDTQYF
NA	NA	TRBV4-2	TRBJ1-2	TGTGCCAGCAGCCAAGCCTCCACTCTAAACTATGGCTACACCTTC	CASSQASTLNYGYTF
NA	NA	TRBV28	TRBJ2-1	TGTGCCAGCAGCTCTAGGCTTGAGCAGTTCTTC	CASSSRLEQFF
NA	TRBD1	TRBV5-4	TRBJ1-4	TGTGCCAGCAGCTCCACAGGGGGCGGTGGTGAAAAACTGTTTTTT	CASSSTGGGGEKLFF
NA	NA	TRBV19	TRBJ1-2	TGTGCCAGTAATACGGGTAACTATGGCTACACCTTC	CASNTGNYGYTF
NA	NA	TRBV2	TRBJ1-1	TGTGCCAGCAGTGTGGACAGAACCATGAACACTGAAGCTTTCTTT	CASSVDRTMNTEAFF
NA	TRBD2	TRBV6-5	TRBJ2-3	TGTGCCAGCAGCTCCCCGGGACTAGGCACAGATACGCAGTATTTT	CASSSPGLGTDTQYF
NA	TRBD1	TRBV11-2	TRBJ2-7	TGTGCCAGCGGTCGGGACAGCTACGAGCAGTACTTC	CASGRDSYEQYF
NA	NA	TRBV11-1	TRBJ2-7	TGTGCCAGCAGCTTAGGAGGCAGGGGCAACGAGCAGTACTTC	CASSLGGRGNEQYF
NA	NA	TRBV5-4	TRBJ2-7	TGTGCCAGCAGCTTGAAGTCGCGAAGGGGCTCCTACGAGCAGTACTTC	CASSLKSRRGSYEQYF
NA	NA	TRBV18	TRBJ1-2	TGTGCCAGCTCATCAGAGGCAGCTAACTATGGCTACACCTTC	CASSSEAANYGYTF
NA	NA	TRBV4-2	TRBJ2-2	TGTGCCAGCAGCCAGGGGTCTAGCGTTGTCACCGGGGAGCTGTTTTTT	CASSQGSSVVTGELFF
NA	NA	TRBV9	TRBJ1-5	TGTGCCAGCAGCCCAGGGCAGGATCAGCCCCAGCATTTT	CASSPGQDQPQHF
NA	NA	TRBV9	TRBJ1-4	TGTGCCAGCAGCGTAGATCAAGGGGGTGAAAAACTGTTTTTT	CASSVDQGGEKLFF
NA	NA	TRBV11-2	TRBJ1-2	TGTGCCAGCAGCTTGGATTGGAGTGGCTACACCTTC	CASSLDWSGYTF